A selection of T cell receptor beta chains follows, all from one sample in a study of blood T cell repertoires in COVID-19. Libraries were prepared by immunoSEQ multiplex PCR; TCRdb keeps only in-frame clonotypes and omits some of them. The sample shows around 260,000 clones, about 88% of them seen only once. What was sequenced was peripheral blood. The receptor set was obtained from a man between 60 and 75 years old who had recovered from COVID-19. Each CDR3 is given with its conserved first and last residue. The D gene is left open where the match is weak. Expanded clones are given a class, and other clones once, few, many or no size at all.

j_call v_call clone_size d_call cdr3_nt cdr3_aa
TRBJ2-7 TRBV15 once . TGTGCCACCAGCAGAGTTGTGGGGACGGGGGGCATCTACGAGCAGTACTTC CATSRVVGTGGIYEQYF
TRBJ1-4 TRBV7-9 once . TGTGCCAGCAGTCAACAGGGCTTTACTAATGAAAAACTGTTTTTT CASSQQGFTNEKLFF
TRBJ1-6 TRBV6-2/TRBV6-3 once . TGTGCCAGCAGTTACCTGGGAGGGAGGAATTCACCCCTCCACTTT CASSYLGGRNSPLHF
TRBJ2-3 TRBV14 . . TGTGCCAGCAGCCTTCGTCGGGGGTTACCAGATACGCAGTATTTT CASSLRRGLPDTQYF
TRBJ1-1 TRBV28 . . TGTGCCAGCAGTTCTAGTTTTGGCGTTCCTTTCTTT CASSSSFGVPFF
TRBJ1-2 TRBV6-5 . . TGTGCCAGCTTGCGGTCGGCAGGGGCGAATGGCTACACCTTC CASLRSAGANGYTF
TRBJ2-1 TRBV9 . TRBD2 TGTGCCAGCAGCATCTACCTTGGGCTAGCGGGATCCGATGAGCAGTTCTTC CASSIYLGLAGSDEQFF
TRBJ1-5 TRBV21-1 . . TGTGCCAGCAGCAAAGGAGGCCATTTTAGCAATCAGCCCCAGCATTTT CASSKGGHFSNQPQHF
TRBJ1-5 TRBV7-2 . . TGTGCCAGCAGCAATAGGAACGGGAGGGACCAGCATTTT CASSNRNGRDQHF
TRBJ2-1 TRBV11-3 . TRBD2 TGTGCCAGCAGTAAGACTAGCGGGGAATACAATGAGCAGTTCTTC CASSKTSGEYNEQFF
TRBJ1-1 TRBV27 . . TGTGCCAGCAGTCTTAGTTTGAACACTGAAGCTTTCTTT CASSLSLNTEAFF
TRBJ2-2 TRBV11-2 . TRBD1 TGTGCCAGCAGAACCCGACAGGGTCTCGGGGAGCTGTTTTTT CASRTRQGLGELFF
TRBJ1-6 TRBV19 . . TGTGCCACATCCCTAGGGGGGGCGAATTCACCCCTCCACTTT CATSLGGANSPLHF
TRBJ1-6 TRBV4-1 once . TGCGCCAGCAGCCAGTCGGTCTCGTATAATTCACCCCTCCACTTT CASSQSVSYNSPLHF
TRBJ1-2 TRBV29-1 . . TGCAGCGTTGACGGCAGGGTTACCGGTGCCTATGGCTACACCTTC CSVDGRVTGAYGYTF
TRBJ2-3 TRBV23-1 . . TGCGCCAGCAGTCATCCCTCAACCGGGACACCTAAGGCAGATACGCAGTATTTT CASSHPSTGTPKADTQYF
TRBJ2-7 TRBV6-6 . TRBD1 TGTGCCAGCAGTTACCAGGGACAGGGCTACGAGCAGTACTTC CASSYQGQGYEQYF
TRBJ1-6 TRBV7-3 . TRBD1 TGTGCCAGCAGCCCCGGGACAGTAGATTCACCCCTCCACTTT CASSPGTVDSPLHF
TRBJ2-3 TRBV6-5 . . TGTGCCAGCAGTTACTCCCCTGGGAGCCGCACAGATACGCAGTATTTT CASSYSPGSRTDTQYF
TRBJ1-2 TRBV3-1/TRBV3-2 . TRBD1 TGTGCCAGCAGCCGCGGACAGGCCTTATCCTATGGCTACACCTTC CASSRGQALSYGYTF
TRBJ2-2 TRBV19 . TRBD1 TGTGCCAGTAGTACAGACAGGGTGGCCGGGGAGCTGTTTTTT CASSTDRVAGELFF
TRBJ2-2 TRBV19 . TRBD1 TGTGCCAGTAGTCGACAGGGCATCGGGGAGCTGTTTTTT CASSRQGIGELFF
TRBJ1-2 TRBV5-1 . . TGCGCCAGCAGCTTCGGACAGACCTCGGATAACTATGGCTACACCTTC CASSFGQTSDNYGYTF
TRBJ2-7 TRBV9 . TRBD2 TGTGCCAGCAGCGTCGCTAGCGGGGGATACGAGCAGTACTTC CASSVASGGYEQYF
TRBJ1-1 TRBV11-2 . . TGTGCCAGCAGCCGTAGTGGTGGGGGCTTGAACACTGAAGCTTTCTTT CASSRSGGGLNTEAFF
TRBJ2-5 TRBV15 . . TGTGCCACCAGCAGTGGCCTTGGAGGAGAGACCCAGTACTTC CATSSGLGGETQYF
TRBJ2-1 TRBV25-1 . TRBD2 TGTGCCAGCACGGGACTAGCGCACTACAATGAGCAGTTCTTC CASTGLAHYNEQFF
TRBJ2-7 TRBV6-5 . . TGTGCCAGCAGTTACTTTGAAGGAGGAGGCCCCTACGAGCAGTACTTC CASSYFEGGGPYEQYF
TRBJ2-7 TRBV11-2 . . TGTGCCAGCAGACCCCGGCCAGGGGTCTACGAGCAGTACTTC CASRPRPGVYEQYF
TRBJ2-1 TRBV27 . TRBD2 TGTGCCAGCAACCCGGGACTAGCGGGGGGTAGTGAGCAGTTCTTC CASNPGLAGGSEQFF
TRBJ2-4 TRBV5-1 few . TGCGCCAGCAGCTTGGGCAGGGACAAAAACATTCAGTACTTC CASSLGRDKNIQYF
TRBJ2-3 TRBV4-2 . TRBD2 TGTGCCAGCAGCCAAGGACTAGCGGGGGCCACAGATACGCAGTATTTT CASSQGLAGATDTQYF
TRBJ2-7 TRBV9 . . TGTGCCAGCAGCGTAGGGGTTGTGGGGGGTCTCGAGCAGTACTTC CASSVGVVGGLEQYF
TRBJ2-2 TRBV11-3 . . TGTGCCAGCAGCTTAGTTTCGGGATCTGCCGGGGAGCTGTTTTTT CASSLVSGSAGELFF
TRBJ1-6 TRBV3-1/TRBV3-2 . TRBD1 TGTGCCAGCACCCGAAGGGGGACAGGAGGCTCACCCCTCCACTTT CASTRRGTGGSPLHF
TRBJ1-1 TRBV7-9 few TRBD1 TGTGCCAGCAGCTCCCGACAGGGTAACTCTGAAGCTTTCTTT CASSSRQGNSEAFF
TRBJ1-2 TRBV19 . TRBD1 TGTGCCAGTAGTATAAATCGGGACAGCCTCTATGGCTACACCTTC CASSINRDSLYGYTF
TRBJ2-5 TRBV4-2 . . TGTGCCAGCAGCCCCGGTAGGACCCAGTACTTC CASSPGRTQYF
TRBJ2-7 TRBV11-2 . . TGTGCCAGCAGCCACTACGAGCAGTACTTC CASSHYEQYF
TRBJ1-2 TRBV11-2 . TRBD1 TGTGCCAGCAGCTCTTGGACAGGGGGCTATGGCTACACCTTC CASSSWTGGYGYTF
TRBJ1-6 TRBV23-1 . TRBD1 TGCGCCAGCAGTCAAAGGGGGCTACCCTATAATTCACCCCTCCACTTT CASSQRGLPYNSPLHF
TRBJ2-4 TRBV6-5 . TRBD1 TGTGCCAGCAGACAGGGGGCGGCCAAAAACATTCAGTACTTC CASRQGAAKNIQYF
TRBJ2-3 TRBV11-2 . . TGTGCCAGCAGCTTAGTTCGGTCGGCGGGATTGGGTACAGATACGCAGTATTTT CASSLVRSAGLGTDTQYF
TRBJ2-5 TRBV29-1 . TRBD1 TGCAGCGTCCGCTACCGGGACAGGGCACAAGAGACCCAGTACTTC CSVRYRDRAQETQYF
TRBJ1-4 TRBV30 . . TGTGCCTGGAAGTTGGGGGGGGGTGAAAAACTGTTTTTT CAWKLGGGEKLFF
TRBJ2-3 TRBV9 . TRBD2 TGTGCCAGCAGCGATAGCGGGGGGGGTGCTAGCACAGATACGCAGTATTTT CASSDSGGGASTDTQYF
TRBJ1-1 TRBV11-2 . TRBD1 TGTGCCAGCAGCTCGCTACGGCAGGGGGGCAGGAGGATGAACACTGAAGCTTTCTTT CASSSLRQGGRRMNTEAFF
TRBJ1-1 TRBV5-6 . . TGTGCCAGCAGCTTGGCCACTATTATGAACACTGAAGCTTTCTTT CASSLATIMNTEAFF
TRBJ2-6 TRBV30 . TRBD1 TGTGCCTGGGGACAGGGGAGCTCTGGGGCCAACGTCCTGACTTTC CAWGQGSSGANVLTF
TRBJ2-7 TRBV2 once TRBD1 TGTGCCAGCAGTGTCGAAACCGGGACAGTCAAATACGAGCAGTACTTC CASSVETGTVKYEQYF
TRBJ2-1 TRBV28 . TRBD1 TGTGCCAGCAGGGGGGCAGGGGGTTTCGTCTGGGAGCAGTTCTTC CASRGAGGFVWEQFF
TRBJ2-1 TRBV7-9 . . TGTGCCAGCAGCTTACAGGGTCCGTTCTTC CASSLQGPFF
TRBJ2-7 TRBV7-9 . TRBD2 TGTGCCAGCAGCTTAGGGCAGCGGGGGGCCTACGAGCAGTACTTC CASSLGQRGAYEQYF
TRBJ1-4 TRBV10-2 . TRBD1 TGCGCCAGCACTGACAGGGCCGGTGAAAAACTGTTTTTT CASTDRAGEKLFF
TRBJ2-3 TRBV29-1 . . TGCAGCGTTGATCTCGGGTTAAGCACAGATACGCAGTATTTT CSVDLGLSTDTQYF